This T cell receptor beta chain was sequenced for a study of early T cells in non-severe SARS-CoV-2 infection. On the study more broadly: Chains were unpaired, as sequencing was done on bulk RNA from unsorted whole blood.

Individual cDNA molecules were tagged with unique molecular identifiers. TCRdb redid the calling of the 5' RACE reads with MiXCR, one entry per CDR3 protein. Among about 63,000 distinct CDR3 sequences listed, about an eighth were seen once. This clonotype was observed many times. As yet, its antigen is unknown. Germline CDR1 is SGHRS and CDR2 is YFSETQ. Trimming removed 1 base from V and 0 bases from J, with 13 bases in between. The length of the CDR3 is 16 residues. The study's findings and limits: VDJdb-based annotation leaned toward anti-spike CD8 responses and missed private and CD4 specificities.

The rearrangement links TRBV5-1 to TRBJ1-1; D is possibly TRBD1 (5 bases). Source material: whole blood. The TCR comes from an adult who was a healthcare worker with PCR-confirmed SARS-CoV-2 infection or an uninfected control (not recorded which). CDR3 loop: CASSLRDGGVNTEAFF. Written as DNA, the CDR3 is TGCGCCAGCAGCTTGCGGGACGGGGGAGTGAACACTGAAGCTTTCTTT.